This TCR beta chain was captured by sequencing in a study of OX40 agonist ivuxolimab in advanced cancers. Turning to the study itself: Prior anti-PD-1, anti-PD-L1 or anti-CTLA-4 therapy did not bar entry, and around 39% had some. General study points: CD4+ T cells averaged fewer expanded clones than CD8+ T cells. At doses 0.1 to 3.0 mg/kg, CD4+ and CD8+ clones expanded.

Deletions cut 1 base from V and 2 bases from J, with 13 bases between. The CDR3 runs 15 residues. Germline lookup yields CDR1 SGHNT and CDR2 YYREEE (reference sequence). About this clone itself: The target antigen is unknown.

This table comes from immunoSEQ multiplex PCR, and its TCRdb copy is limited to in-frame clones, with some not included. Here the sample spans approximately 100,000 clones, 90% being singletons. The source was CD4+ or CD8+ T cells sorted from blood, collected in a trial of the OX40 agonist ivuxolimab. The chain combines TRBV5-4 with TRBJ2-7; possible D gene TRBD1, 5 bases. The receptor's source is an adult with an advanced solid tumor such as melanoma, head and neck, liver or kidney cancer. This CDR3 reads CASSLRVGETYEQYF. The CDR3 nucleotides read TGTGCCAGCAGCTTGAGGGTAGGGGAAACCTACGAGCAGTACTTC.